The entry below gives a single T cell receptor (beta chain) sequence along with its context. Each CDR3 protein is one row after TCRdb ran MiXCR on the 5' RACE reads. The repertoire includes about 50,000 distinct CDR3 sequences, about 9.3% of them detected once, and about 15% sits in the top ten. Germline CDR1 SGHTA, CDR2 FQGNSA. The CDR3 has 16 residues. V lost 6 bases to trimming and J lost 2 bases; unmatched junction nucleotides: 8. The data originate from a study of early T cells in non-severe SARS-CoV-2 infection. The chain employs TRBV7-2 and TRBJ2-7; 12 bases align to TRBD2. The sequenced sample consisted of whole blood. The TCR comes from an adult who was a healthcare worker with PCR-confirmed SARS-CoV-2 infection or an uninfected control (not recorded which). The CDR3: CASSQRTSGVPYEQYF. As DNA, the CDR3 is TGTGCCAGCAGTCAGCGGACTAGCGGGGTACCCTACGAGCAGTACTTC.